The rows below give T cell receptor beta chains drawn from one sample of a study of vaccination effects on CD4 cells after COVID-19. TCRdb keeps only in-frame clones here, not all; method: immunoSEQ multiplex PCR. The sample holds under 25,000 clones; around 73% are singletons and the top ten take roughly 4.7%. The antigens these receptors bind are not known. The specimen was CD4+ T cells from PBMCs cultured with SARS-CoV-2 spike peptides, collected before COVID-19 vaccination. These receptors came from a human donor who received a COVID-19 vaccine. Each CDR3 is given with its conserved first and last residue. The order of the fields is V gene, clone size, J gene, CDR3 protein. For some rows the clone size is stated as once, few or many, or as a class when expanded; others skip it.

TRBV6-1	few	TRBJ1-1	CASSGAGIGGQTEAFF
TRBV5-1	-	TRBJ1-4	CASSVVGANEKLFF
TRBV18	-	TRBJ1-2	CASSPPAFVGTGLGYTF
TRBV5-1	few	TRBJ2-7	CASSLIGGPNYEQYF
TRBV4-1	-	TRBJ2-7	CASSQDLIGTGAWEQYF
TRBV15	once	TRBJ2-7	CATSRDRGPYEQYF
TRBV10-3	medium-sized	TRBJ2-7	CAISETGTSGLSYEQYF
TRBV30	once	TRBJ2-5	CAWRRGSQETQYF
TRBV11-3	-	TRBJ2-2	CASSLEQSGTRSTGELFF
TRBV23-1	-	TRBJ1-6	CASSRGQENSPLHF
TRBV5-1	-	TRBJ2-5	CASSSQGAGQETQYF
TRBV6-2/TRBV6-3	once	TRBJ1-1	CASSKTVTNTEAFF
TRBV21-1	-	TRBJ1-3	CASSKIRVAGNTIYF
TRBV30	once	TRBJ1-3	CAWSLPGTVRNTIYF
TRBV18	-	TRBJ1-2	CASSPGRTGGGYTF
TRBV7-9	few	TRBJ1-6	CASSPAAGTPGSPLHF
TRBV6-5	-	TRBJ1-5	CASRQSYSNQPQHF
TRBV7-9	-	TRBJ2-2	CASSPRGGPNTGELFF
TRBV2	-	TRBJ1-1	CASNEQGSQGEAFF
TRBV7-8	-	TRBJ1-4	CASSLGEGASEKLFF
TRBV11-2	-	TRBJ1-4	CASSVTGDEKLFF
TRBV5-1	-	TRBJ2-1	CASRGGTVGNEQFF
TRBV27	-	TRBJ2-2	CASRLNRDTGELFF
TRBV18	once	TRBJ2-2	CASSPPRTSTGELFF
TRBV7-2	few	TRBJ1-6	CASSFRGRNSPLHF
TRBV4-1	-	TRBJ2-3	CASSQELAVFTDTQYF